These 29 T cell receptor beta chains originate from one sample sequenced in a study of T-cell reconstitution after alpha-beta-depleted transplantation in children. The authors prepared the TCRbeta library with unique molecular identifiers. MiXCR was run by TCRdb on the PCR reads, yielding one entry per CDR3 protein. The sample gives hundreds of thousands of distinct CDR3 sequences, roughly 16% of which show up once; around 30% is in the top ten. The sequences come from PBMCs, mostly from graft donor cells, collected 360 days after TCRalphabeta/CD19-depleted stem cell transplant. These receptors originate from a boy less than two years old who had a stem cell transplant for Wiskott-Aldrich syndrome, so the T cells may come from the graft donor.

This clonotype turned up a few times. The chain recombines TRBV12-3 or TRBV12-4 with TRBJ1-2; maybe TRBD1 (6 bases). This CDR3 comprises 15 residues. V shed 1 base and J shed 4 bases, with 13 bases lying between them. The CDR3 nucleotides read TGTGCCAGCAGTTTAGGGGTCAGGGGAGGCTATGGCTACACCTTC. Protein product: CASSLGVRGGYGYTF.

V usage is TRBV9 and J usage is TRBJ2-1; 9 bases match TRBD2. Germline-derived CDR1 and CDR2 are SGDLS and YYNGEE. The CDR3 consists of 18 residues. J gave up 3 bases and V 4 bases, and 14 bases lay outside the gene matches. Here the CDR3 reads CASSTREVAGDFYNEQFF. As DNA, the CDR3 is TGTGCCAGCAGCACGAGGGAGGTAGCGGGAGATTTCTACAATGAGCAGTTCTTC.

The gene calls are TRBV27 and TRBJ2-6; either TRBD1 or TRBD2 may fit D (5 bases each). The CDR3 totals 16 residues. Trimming took 1 base from V and 1 from J, leaving 8 bases between them. Germline assignment: CDR1 MNHEY and CDR2 SMNVEV (reference sequence). Here the CDR3 DNA reads TGTGCCAGCAGTTTATGGGGGTTATCTGGGGCCAACGTCCTGACTTTC. This sequence encodes CASSLWGLSGANVLTF.

V is TRBV4-3 and J is TRBJ2-2; D possibly corresponds to TRBD2 (5 bases). The CDR3 contains 18 residues. Trimming stripped 0 bases from V and 0 bases from J, with 14 bases between. Germline V lookup: CDR1 LGHNA, CDR2 YSLEER. The CDR3 DNA sequence: TGCGCCAGCAGCCAAGATCGAGGAGGACGAACGAACACCGGGGAGCTGTTTTTT. It codes for CASSQDRGGRTNTGELFF.

Only one count was recorded for this clonotype. Written as DNA, the CDR3 is TGTGCCAGCCGAAAGACGGACACCGGGGAGCTGTTTTTT. Its protein is CASRKTDTGELFF. The rearrangement uses TRBV12-3 or TRBV12-4 and TRBJ2-2, with D uncertain. V gave up 8 bases and J gave up 3 bases, with 10 bases separating them. The length of the CDR3 is 13 residues.

This clonotype was observed a few times. The chain links TRBV27 to TRBJ1-4; D is undetermined. Germline lookup yields CDR1 MNHEY and CDR2 SMNVEV (reference sequence). This CDR3 has 14 amino acids. Trimming pared 3 bases from V and 5 bases from J, leaving 10 bases between. CDR3 amino acids: CASSFLGENEKLFF. The CDR3 DNA is TGTGCCAGCAGTTTCCTTGGGGAGAATGAAAAACTGTTTTTT.

V gene TRBV11-2 combines with J gene TRBJ2-5; 8 bases match TRBD1. J was trimmed by 5 bases and V by 5 bases; bases with no gene match: 7. This CDR3 contains 14 residues. CDR1 and CDR2 (germline): SGHAT, FQNNGV. The CDR3 is CASSPDRGKETQYF. The CDR3 nucleotides are TGTGCCAGCAGCCCCGACAGGGGTAAGGAGACCCAGTACTTC.

This clonotype was picked up one time. Relative to the germline gene, one junction end is altered; a read error may explain this. The V call is TRBV10-3, the J call TRBJ2-1; D is uncertain. The CDR3 consists of 12 residues. Germline CDR1 is ENHRY and CDR2 is SYGVKD. CDR3 sequence reads: CAISESNDEQFF. CDR3 coding DNA: TGCGCCATCAGTGAGTCTAACGATGAGCAGTTCTTC.

The V call is TRBV29-1, the J call TRBJ2-2; D is ambiguous. In germline, CDR1 is SQVTM, CDR2 ANQGSEA. The CDR3 is 13 residues long. Trimming removed 5 bases from V and 6 bases from J, with 13 bases in between. The CDR3 region has the DNA TGCAGCGTTTCCTGGTCGGTCGCCGGGGAGCTGTTTTTT. Protein: CSVSWSVAGELFF.

This clonotype was seen only a few times. The rearrangement uses TRBV6-2 or TRBV6-3 and TRBJ2-7; D ambiguous. From germline, CDR1 is MNHEY and CDR2 SVGEGT. V was shortened by 0 bases and J by 3 bases, with 12 bases between the two germline ends. The CDR3 is made up of 15 amino acids. The CDR3 spells CASSYSKGRLYEQYF. DNA of the CDR3: TGTGCCAGCAGTTACTCGAAGGGCAGACTCTACGAGCAGTACTTC.

This clonotype was recorded a few times. V is TRBV20-1 and J is TRBJ2-7; weak D call: TRBD2 (6 bases). This CDR3 region has 12 residues. V was clipped by 6 bases and J by 3 bases, with 12 bases between them. Germline CDR1 reads DFQATT; CDR2 reads SNEGSKA (reference sequence). DNA for the CDR3: TGCAGTGCCCGCCGGGACTTCTACGAGCAGTACTTC. Protein product: CSARRDFYEQYF.

This clonotype was recorded many times. V gene TRBV5-1 combines with J gene TRBJ1-5; 9 bases line up with TRBD1. The germline V gene has CDR1 SGHRS and CDR2 YFSETQ. The V and J ends lost 2 bases and 3 bases, in that order; junction bases with no gene match: 3. This CDR3 has 15 residues. The CDR3 region is CASSFGTGLNQPQHF. The CDR3 coding sequence is TGCGCCAGCAGCTTTGGGACAGGGCTCAATCAGCCCCAGCATTTT.

The CDR3 DNA follows: TGTGCCAGCAGCCCCTCGCACCGCAGGGGTGGCTCCTACGAGCAGTACTTC. This sequence encodes CASSPSHRRGGSYEQYF. The chain is built from TRBV3-1 and TRBJ2-7, with D possibly being TRBD1 (6 bases). Trimming took off 4 bases at V and 0 bases at J, with 19 bases between the two ends. CDR1 and CDR2 (germline): LGHDT, YNNKEL (reference sequence). The CDR3 runs 17 residues.

The V gene is TRBV4-3, the J gene TRBJ2-3; TRBD1 matches 7 bases. The CDR3 is 16 residues long. CDR1 is LGHNA, CDR2 YSLEER, per germline. The ends lost 1 base at V and 3 bases at J; junction bases unmatched: 7. The CDR3 DNA reads TGCGCCAGCAGCCAAGTACCCACACAGGGGACAGATACGCAGTATTTT. Translated: CASSQVPTQGTDTQYF.

The genes are TRBV18 and TRBJ2-3; D gene uncertain. This CDR3 comprises 14 residues. CDR1 is KGHSH and CDR2 is LQKENI in the germline V gene. V was cut by 4 bases and J by 0 bases, with 8 bases left in between. The CDR3 here is CASSLARSTDTQYF. As DNA, the CDR3 is TGTGCCAGCTCACTAGCTCGTAGCACAGATACGCAGTATTTT.

This chain uses TRBV30 with TRBJ2-3; no clear D gene. Germline V lookup: CDR1 GTSNPN, CDR2 SVGIG (reference sequence). With 0 bases removed from V and 4 bases from J, the gap between germline ends came to 8 bases. This CDR3 has 13 residues. This CDR3 reads CAWSVALADTQYF. CDR3 DNA: TGTGCCTGGAGTGTAGCTCTCGCAGATACGCAGTATTTT.

Regarding this clonotype: The conserved final phenylalanine or tryptophan is absent from the CDR3, which likely points to a read error. The CDR3 DNA follows: TGCAGTGGCGTCCCAGGACTAGCGGGGGGGGGTCTTCGGAATGAGCAGTTCATC. It codes for CSGVPGLAGGGLRNEQFI. V is TRBV20-1 and J is TRBJ2-1, with 15 bases that match TRBD2. Germline CDR1 reads DFQATT; CDR2 reads SNEGSKA (reference sequence). The CDR3 spans 18 residues. V was clipped by 7 bases and J by 7 bases; unmatched bases: 17.

The chain has TRBV11-1 and TRBJ2-7; 7 nucleotides agree with TRBD2. Germline CDR1 is SGHAT and CDR2 is FQDESV (reference sequence). This CDR3 comprises 13 residues. V shed 1 base and J 6 bases; nucleotides not matched to a gene: 3. CDR3 nucleotides: TGTGCCAGCAGCTTAGAGGTAGCGGGCGAGCAGTACTTC. Its protein is CASSLEVAGEQYF.

This clonotype was seen ten or more times. This CDR3 is CASRNSGDPTYNEQFF. Here the CDR3 DNA reads TGTGCCAGCAGAAATAGCGGAGACCCTACCTACAATGAGCAGTTCTTC. This chain connects TRBV12-3 or TRBV12-4 to TRBJ2-1; a possible D gene is TRBD2 (6 bases). The V end was cut by 6 bases, the J end by 2 bases, with 17 bases between. The CDR3 spans 16 residues.

The chain couples TRBV2 to TRBJ2-5; maybe TRBD2 (6 bases). Trimming left V 7 bases short and J 9 bases short, with 18 bases between. CDR1 is SNHLY, CDR2 FYNNEI, per germline. The CDR3 runs to 13 residues. The CDR3 loop is CASTPGALSPQYF. The CDR3 nucleotides read TGTGCCAGCACCCCGGGAGCCCTATCGCCCCAGTACTTC.

The chain recombines TRBV12-3 or TRBV12-4 with TRBJ2-4; TRBD2 is a possible D gene (5 bases). The CDR3 covers 18 residues. The V gene lost 6 bases and the J gene lost 3 bases, with 24 bases spanning the gap. Written as DNA, the CDR3 is TGTGCCAGCAGCCCTGAACGATTACGAGGGAAAAACAAAAACATTCAGTACTTC. Its protein product is CASSPERLRGKNKNIQYF.

The rearrangement uses TRBV6-5 and TRBJ2-1; 12 bases agree with TRBD2. CDR1 MNHEY and CDR2 SVGAGI come from the germline V gene. The V gene end was trimmed by 4 bases and the J gene end by 4 bases; junction bases not matched to a gene: 20. The CDR3 consists of 21 residues. CDR3 residues: CASSWTGGRGLAGKPYNEQFF. The CDR3 bases are TGTGCCAGCAGTTGGACAGGGGGAAGAGGACTAGCGGGAAAACCGTACAATGAGCAGTTCTTC.

The CDR3 DNA follows: TGTGCCAGCAGCCCCACTCCCGGGACAGGGAAAACCTACGAGCAGTACTTC. Residues: CASSPTPGTGKTYEQYF. This chain joins TRBV7-9 and TRBJ2-7; 9 nucleotides agree with TRBD1. With V trimmed by 5 bases and J by 2 bases, 13 bases remained unmatched. Germline loops: CDR1 SEHNR, CDR2 FQNEAQ (reference sequence). CDR3 length: 17 amino acids.

The chain has TRBV7-9 and TRBJ2-7; a possible D gene is TRBD2 (5 bases). CDR1 is SEHNR, CDR2 FQNEAQ, per germline (reference sequence). Trimming removed 0 bases from V and 4 bases from J, with 13 bases in between. There are 15 residues in the CDR3. CDR3: CASSLAGLARYEQYF. CDR3 sequence (DNA): TGTGCCAGCAGCTTAGCAGGACTCGCTAGATACGAGCAGTACTTC.

This clonotype occurred a few times. The rearrangement uses TRBV7-9 and TRBJ2-6, with a weak D call TRBD2 (5 bases). Germline CDR1 is SEHNR and CDR2 is FQNEAQ (reference sequence). Trimming took 4 bases from V and 0 from J, leaving 10 bases between them. The CDR3 is 16 residues long. This CDR3 reads CASSSDGNSGANVLTF. CDR3 bases: TGTGCCAGCAGCTCGGACGGGAACTCTGGGGCCAACGTCCTGACTTTC.

The table lists this clonotype with a few counts. The chain employs TRBV10-2 and TRBJ1-1, with a possible D match to TRBD1 (6 bases). CDR1 is WSHSY and CDR2 is SAAADI in the germline V gene. The V gene lost 6 bases and the J gene lost 8 bases, with 10 bases spanning the gap. CDR3 size: 11 residues. The CDR3 is CASRTDREAFF. CDR3 coding DNA: TGCGCCAGCAGAACAGACAGGGAAGCTTTCTTT.

The chain employs TRBV7-6 and TRBJ2-2, with 9 positions matching TRBD2. CDR1 and CDR2 (germline): SGHVS, FNYEAQ. The CDR3 extends over 19 amino acids. With V trimmed by 2 bases and J by 1 base, 11 bases remained unmatched. The CDR3 loop reads CASSLPLGGRAWNTGELFF. In DNA form, the CDR3 reads TGTGCCAGCAGCTTACCCCTTGGCGGGAGGGCCTGGAACACCGGGGAGCTGTTTTTT.

Ten or more counts support this clonotype. V gene TRBV6-5 combines with J gene TRBJ2-3, with TRBD1 matching 12 bases. Germline CDR1 and CDR2: MNHEY and SVGAGI. The CDR3 runs to 17 residues. Unmatched junction bases numbered 10, after V lost 2 bases and J lost 7 bases. Here the CDR3 DNA reads TGTGCCAGCAGTTACCGACCCCGGGACAGGGGGCAATATACGCAGTATTTT. Its protein is CASSYRPRDRGQYTQYF.

This clonotype was seen only a few times. The chain couples TRBV28 to TRBJ2-7; D tentatively reads TRBD1 or TRBD2 (5 bases each). V was cut by 6 bases and J by 13 bases, with 19 bases left in between. The CDR3 length is 12 residues. From germline, CDR1 is MDHEN and CDR2 SYDVKM. CDR3 amino acids: CASRGTRTDYYF. As DNA, the CDR3 is TGTGCCAGCAGGGGGACGAGGACTGACTATTACTTC.